This TCR beta chain was observed in a study of blood T cell repertoires in COVID-19. Background on the study: Samples came from the United States, Italy and Spain, spanning acute and convalescent COVID-19.

Germline V gene lookup returns CDR1 MNHEY and CDR2 SVGAGI. This CDR3 has 16 amino acids. Trimming removed 2 bases from V and 0 bases from J, with 11 bases in between. This study enrolled people aged roughly 18 to 90 from roughly 22 US geographic areas. In the source study's methods: For nucleated cells, counts were estimated from reference gene primer amplification. Generated by immunoSEQ multiplex PCR, the TCRdb table keeps only in-frame clones and is missing some. V, J and clone size were drawn from that table, and D and trimming were deduced from the DNA. The sample lists under 250,000 clones, 75% to 90% occurring once.

This clonotype was obtained from a woman between 18 and 30 years old in a cohort exposed to, infected with or recovered from COVID-19 (not recorded which). This rearrangement joins TRBV6-5 to TRBJ1-5, with unresolved D. Sequenced input: PBMCs or T cells enriched from blood (not recorded which). The CDR3, as DNA: TGTGCCAGCAGTTACGAGCAGGCAATTAGCAATCAGCCCCAGCATTTT. This sequence encodes CASSYEQAISNQPQHF.